The 20 T cell receptor beta chains presented below share a single source sample, sequenced in a study of tumor and adjacent non-tumor tissue in lung cancer. Three rounds of nested PCR, following a modified ARM-PCR protocol, produced the TCRbeta library. TCRdb called the multiplex PCR reads again in MiXCR, with one record for every CDR3 protein. The sample consists of roughly 44,000 distinct CDR3 sequences, roughly two thirds of them appearing once. RNA was extracted from bulk tissue without any cell sorting. This non-tumor lung sample came from over 3 cm beyond the tumor edge. Sequencing used distant non-tumor lung tissue. The receptors stem from a woman aged 40-49 years with non-small cell lung cancer.

Remarks on this clonotype: Because it lacks the conserved phenylalanine or tryptophan at the end, this CDR3 is likely a read error. The chain recombines TRBV12-3 or TRBV12-4 with TRBJ1-1; D may be TRBD1 (6 bases). The CDR3 runs 13 residues. The CDR3 is CASRRDQGTEAFL. The CDR3 DNA is TGTGCTAGCAGAAGGGATCAGGGGACTGAAGCTTTCTTG.

Remarks on this clonotype: Without the conserved terminal phenylalanine or tryptophan, this CDR3 likely stems from a read error. The chain couples TRBV6-2 or TRBV6-3 to TRBJ1-2; maybe TRBD1 (5 bases). Trimming left V 3 bases short and J 1 base short, with 9 bases between. The germline V gene encodes CDR1 MNHEY and CDR2 SVGEGT. The CDR3 contains 14 residues. The CDR3 nucleotides read TGTGCCAGCAGTTATGGGACGGATAACTATGGCTACACCCTC. As protein: CASSYGTDNYGYTL.

As regards this clonotype: One end of the junction is discordant with germline, which a read error may explain. The chain combines TRBV28 with TRBJ1-3; D might be TRBD1 (5 bases). Germline V gene lookup returns CDR1 MDHEN and CDR2 SYDVKM. The CDR3 sequence is 15 residues long. The CDR3 nucleotides read TGTGCCAGCGCTAGTGATCCGGGACTGGGAAGCACCATATATTTT. Amino acids: CASASDPGLGSTIYF.

This clonotype was counted a single time. This is likely a read error, given that the CDR3 carries no conserved phenylalanine or tryptophan at its end. It is unclear where the CDR3 begins or ends on the DNA, so no DNA is shown, and the CDR3 is as TCRdb lists it. V and J are TRBV28 and TRBJ2-7; TRBD2, the table's D call, was not compared with the DNA. The germline V gene encodes CDR1 MDHEN and CDR2 SYDVKM. Counting both end residues, the CDR3 totals 14 amino acids. The CDR3 loop reads CASKGLAGGQGLYS.

This clonotype was observed a handful of times. The chain has TRBV5-1 and TRBJ1-1; no clear D gene. The CDR3 is 16 residues long. V was shortened by 1 base and J by 1 base, with 14 bases between the two germline ends. Germline V gene sequence: CDR1 SGHRS, CDR2 YFSETQ. The CDR3 bases are TGCGCCAGCAGCTTGAGCGAAGGGTGGGGGAACACTGAAGCTTTCTTT. Protein sequence: CASSLSEGWGNTEAFF.

This clonotype came up many times. The V gene is TRBV7-9, the J gene TRBJ2-7; no clear D gene. The V and J ends lost 2 bases and 2 bases respectively, with 7 bases between them. The CDR3 is made up of 13 amino acids. Looked up from germline, CDR1 is SEHNR and CDR2 is FQNEAQ (reference sequence). The CDR3 loop reads CASSLFSTYEQYF. The CDR3 nucleotides read TGTGCCAGCAGCTTATTCTCCACCTACGAGCAGTACTTC.

This clonotype was detected ten times or more. As DNA, the CDR3 is TGTGCCAGCCATAGAGGGTGGTCCAATGAGCAGTTCTTC. This codes for CASHRGWSNEQFF. The chain employs TRBV6-5 and TRBJ2-1; D may be TRBD2 (5 bases). Germline loops: CDR1 MNHEY, CDR2 SVGAGI. V shed 8 bases and J shed 6 bases, with 14 bases lying between them. The CDR3 loop spans 13 amino acids.

In its sample, this clonotype was seen a few times. Sequence at one end of the junction differs from germline and may be a read error. The chain links TRBV5-6 to TRBJ2-1; TRBD2 is a possible D gene (6 bases). This CDR3 is 12 amino acids long. CDR1 is SGHDT and CDR2 is YYEEEE in the germline V gene. CDR3 residues: CARGGTYNERFF. Written as DNA, the CDR3 is TGTGCCAGGGGGGGAACCTACAATGAGCGGTTCTTC.

The V gene is TRBV12-3 or TRBV12-4, the J gene TRBJ2-5; tentatively, D is TRBD2 (6 bases). The CDR3 contains 14 residues. The V end was cut by 6 bases, the J end by 5 bases, with 16 bases between. The CDR3 here is CASRAGLQHETQYF. CDR3 coding DNA: TGTGCCAGCAGGGCGGGACTGCAACATGAGACCCAGTACTTC.

This clonotype was observed a handful of times. V is TRBV11-2 and J is TRBJ2-7; D unresolved. There are 14 residues in the CDR3. With 2 bases removed from V and 4 bases from J, the gap between germline ends came to 12 bases. In germline, CDR1 is SGHAT, CDR2 FQNNGV. CDR3 loop: CASSLNLTAYEQYF. For the CDR3, the DNA is TGTGCCAGCAGCTTAAACCTCACAGCTTACGAGCAGTACTTC.

This clonotype was counted only a few times. A much more abundant neighbour one base away suggests this may be a read error. This chain connects TRBV5-1 to TRBJ2-7; D uncertain. The germline CDR1 and CDR2 sequences are SGHRS and YFSETQ. The CDR3 spans 13 residues. CDR3 DNA: TGCACCAGCAGCTTTTTTGTCTCGGACGAGCAGTACTTC. Residues: CTSSFFVSDEQYF.

A remark on this clonotype: A clone one base away is much larger, so this may be a read error. The rearrangement uses TRBV20-1 and TRBJ2-7; TRBD1 or TRBD2 may be the D gene (5 bases each). The germline V gene encodes CDR1 DFQATT and CDR2 SNEGSKA (reference sequence). This CDR3 comprises 12 residues. CDR3 protein: CSTRGDLYEQYF. CDR3 in DNA: TGCAGTACTAGAGGGGACCTCTACGAGCAGTACTTC.

The chain is built from TRBV14 and TRBJ2-1; unclear D gene. Deletions cut 3 bases from V and 5 bases from J, with 11 bases between. Germline lookup yields CDR1 SGHDN and CDR2 FVKESK. The CDR3 extends over 14 amino acids. This chain's CDR3 is CASSHSGTHNEQFF. The CDR3 DNA is TGTGCCAGCAGCCATAGTGGTACCCACAATGAGCAGTTCTTC.

The rearrangement links TRBV6-1 to TRBJ1-1, with 8 nucleotides matching TRBD1. CDR3 length equals 13 residues. The J segment lost 6 bases and the V segment lost 10 bases, leaving 10 bases of the junction unmatched. CDR1 MNHNS and CDR2 SASEGT come from the germline V gene. The CDR3 coding sequence is TGTGCCAACGGCGGACAGGGTTTAGCTGAAGCTTTCTTT. Its translation: CANGGQGLAEAFF.

This clonotype was counted many times. The J gene is TRBJ2-2, the V gene TRBV28; the D gene is possibly TRBD2 (5 bases). The CDR3 is 12 residues long. Germline V gene lookup returns CDR1 MDHEN and CDR2 SYDVKM. The V and J ends lost 7 bases and 4 bases respectively, with 7 bases between them. The CDR3 nucleotides are TGTGCCAGCAACGAGGGCACCGGGGAGCTGTTTTTT. It yields the protein CASNEGTGELFF.

This clonotype was found a few times. This sequence joins TRBV6-6 and TRBJ2-5; TRBD1 matches at 8 bases. The CDR3 has 16 amino acids. The J segment lost 2 bases and the V segment lost 8 bases, leaving 13 bases of the junction unmatched. Germline CDR1 MNHNY, CDR2 SVGAGI (reference sequence). The CDR3 DNA follows: TGTGCCAGCCGACCCGACAGGGGTCCCACTCAAGAGACCCAGTACTTC. As protein: CASRPDRGPTQETQYF.

Ten or more counts support this clonotype. The chain links TRBV6-2 or TRBV6-3 to TRBJ1-5; 9 bases map to TRBD1. From germline, CDR1 is MNHEY and CDR2 SVGEGT. J lost 4 bases, V lost 8 bases, and 6 bases had no gene match. The CDR3 totals 14 residues. CDR3 nucleotide sequence: TGTGCCAGCTCAACAGGGGGCGAGAATCAGCCCCAGCATTTT. This translates into CASSTGGENQPQHF.

The chain links TRBV11-2 to TRBJ1-2, with D perhaps TRBD1 (6 bases). V lost 5 bases and J 10 bases, leaving 23 bases between the germline ends. In germline, CDR1 is SGHAT, CDR2 FQNNGV. The CDR3 sequence is 15 residues long. Written as DNA, the CDR3 is TGTGCCAGCAGCCAATACAGGGCAGGACTAAGAGACTACACCTTC. Translation: CASSQYRAGLRDYTF.

Details on this clonotype: The germline gene is not matched at one end of the junction; a read error may be the cause. The chain couples TRBV6-6 to TRBJ1-5; D is undetermined. The CDR3 length is 14 residues. The germline CDR1 and CDR2 sequences are MNHNY and SVGAGI (reference sequence). CDR3 in DNA: TGTGCCAGTAGTTACGCCGCTAGCAATCAGCCCCAGCATTTT. Residues: CASSYAASNQPQHF.

This clonotype was counted between two and nine times. In nucleotides, the CDR3 is TGTGCCAGCAGCCCAGGGGACAGGGCCGGCTCCGGAAACACCATATATTTT. Translation: CASSPGDRAGSGNTIYF. The rearrangement joins TRBV7-9 to TRBJ1-3, with 9 bases lining up with TRBD1. There are 17 residues in the CDR3. J was trimmed by 4 bases and V by 5 bases; bases with no gene match: 12. CDR1 and CDR2 (germline): SEHNR, FQNEAQ (reference sequence).